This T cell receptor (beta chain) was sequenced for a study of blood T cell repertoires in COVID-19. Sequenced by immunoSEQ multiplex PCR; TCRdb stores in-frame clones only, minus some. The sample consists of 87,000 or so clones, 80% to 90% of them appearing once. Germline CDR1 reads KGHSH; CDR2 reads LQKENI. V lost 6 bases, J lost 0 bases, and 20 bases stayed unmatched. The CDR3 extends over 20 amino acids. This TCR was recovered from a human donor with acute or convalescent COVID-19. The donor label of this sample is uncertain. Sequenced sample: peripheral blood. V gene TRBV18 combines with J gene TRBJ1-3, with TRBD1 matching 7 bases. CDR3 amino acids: CASSTLVGTAGGPSGNTIYF. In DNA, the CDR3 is TGTGCCAGCTCTACATTGGTGGGGACAGCCGGGGGTCCCTCTGGAAACACCATATATTTT.